This T cell receptor (beta chain) was captured in a study of patients and donors after allogeneic stem cell transplantation. Germline lookup yields CDR1 SGHKS and CDR2 YYEKEE (reference sequence). V lost 6 bases and J 2 bases, leaving 11 bases between the germline ends. This CDR3 comprises 13 residues. One entry per CDR3 protein, called by TCRdb with MiXCR from the RT-PCR reads. The sample lists roughly 960,000 distinct CDR3 sequences; over 15% were seen once. This clonotype was recorded a few times. The V gene is TRBV5-5, the J gene TRBJ1-1; no clear D gene. Sequencing input: blood, either unsorted or a sorted T cell fraction (not recorded which). This sequence was found in a human donor who was either an allogeneic HSCT recipient or a stem cell or donor lymphocyte infusion donor (not recorded which). It is not recorded whose cells these are; they may come from a transplant donor. CDR3 DNA: TGTGCCAGCATCGCGGAGGGTAACACTGAAGCTTTCTTT. Its translation is CASIAEGNTEAFF.